A single sample gave rise to the 5 T cell receptor beta chains below, sequenced in a study of regulatory T cells in long-lasting Graves disease (dated by TCRdb to 2020 to 2023). This specimen's time point label, per the study, means: persistent/refractory GD, antithyroid drugs over 5 years with positive TRAb. For both TCR sequencing and RNA sequencing, RNA was extracted from PBMCs using TRIzol. Library generation was performed with multiplex PCR. TCRdb shows the sequencer as Illumina HiSeq 4000. TCR beta libraries were built with iRepertoire HTBI primers and Arm-PCR amplification of CDR3 regions. The raw public data were reprocessed by TCRdb itself: fastp quality trimming at Q25, MiXCR clonotype calling, in-frame beta chains only. Every distinct CDR3 protein forms one entry, paired with its most common genes and DNA. The sample includes about half a million distinct CDR3 sequences, with roughly 23% observed a single time. About an eighth of the sample comes from the top ten.

Sequenced material: peripheral blood mononuclear cells (PBMCs), taken when the disease was refractory, from a patient treated with antithyroid drugs. Every receptor here comes from a female donor with Graves disease.

This clonotype was found a few times. The chain recombines TRBV30 with TRBJ1-1; D ambiguous. Germline V gives CDR1 GTSNPN, CDR2 SVGIG (reference sequence). The V end lost 1 base, the J end lost 2 bases, and 14 bases lay between the germline ends. CDR3 length: 15 residues. The CDR3 spells CAWSGSQLLNTEAFF. The CDR3 DNA follows: TGTGCCTGGAGTGGTTCTCAGCTACTAAACACTGAAGCTTTCTTT.

This chain connects TRBV30 to TRBJ1-2; maybe TRBD1 (6 bases). The CDR3 sequence is 15 residues long. The V gene's germline CDR1 is GTSNPN and CDR2 SVGIG (reference sequence). Trimming cost V 3 bases and J 6 bases, with 20 bases left between them. CDR3 protein: CAWRRWAGDIDGYTF. Here the CDR3 DNA reads TGTGCCTGGAGGAGGTGGGCAGGGGACATAGATGGCTACACCTTC.

The V gene is TRBV28, the J gene TRBJ1-1; tentatively, D is TRBD1 (5 bases). V shed 8 bases and J shed 1 base, with 23 bases lying between them. Germline CDR1 is MDHEN and CDR2 is SYDVKM. The CDR3 totals 17 residues. In DNA form, the CDR3 reads TGTGCCAGCTCACCACCTCGAGGGGTCAGGGCGAACACTGAAGCTTTCTTT. Amino acid sequence: CASSPPRGVRANTEAFF. Using reference TRBV28 and TRBJ1-1 for the parts outside the CDR3, the full variable domain is DVKVTQSSRYLVKRTGEKVFLECVQDMDHENMFWYRQDPGLGLRLIYFSYDVKMKEKGDIPEGYSVSREKKERFSLILESASTNQTSMYLCASSPPRGVRANTEAFFGQGTRLTVV.

V is TRBV20-1 and J is TRBJ1-5; 7 bases map to TRBD1. Germline lookup yields CDR1 DFQATT and CDR2 SNEGSKA (reference sequence). This CDR3 is 14 amino acids long. After removal of 1 base from V and 6 bases from J, the junction contained 6 bases not matched to a gene. CDR3 sequence: CSARGQGGGQPQHF. CDR3 nucleotide sequence: TGCAGTGCTAGAGGTCAGGGGGGCGGTCAGCCCCAGCATTTT.

Turning to this clonotype: This sequence may be a read error, since a much larger clone differs from it by one base. V gene TRBV28 combines with J gene TRBJ2-2; 9 bases map to TRBD2. CDR3 length: 15 residues. The trim removed 5 bases at V and 7 bases at J, leaving 8 bases unmatched. Germline-derived CDR1 and CDR2 are MDHEN and SYDVKM. In nucleotides, the CDR3 is TGTGCCAGCAGTAACCGTAGCGGGGGAAGCGGGGAGCTGTTTTTT. It yields the protein CASSNRSGGSGELFF.